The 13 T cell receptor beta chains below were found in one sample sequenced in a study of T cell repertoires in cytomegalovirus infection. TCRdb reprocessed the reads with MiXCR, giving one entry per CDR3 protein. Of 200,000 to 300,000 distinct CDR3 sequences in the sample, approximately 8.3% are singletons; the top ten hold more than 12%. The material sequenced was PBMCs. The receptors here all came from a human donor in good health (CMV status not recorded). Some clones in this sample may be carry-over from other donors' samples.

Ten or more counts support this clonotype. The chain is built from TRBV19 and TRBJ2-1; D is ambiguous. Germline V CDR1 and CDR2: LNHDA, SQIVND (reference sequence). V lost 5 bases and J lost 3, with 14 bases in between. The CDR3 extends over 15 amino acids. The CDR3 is CASSQAVVFYNEQFF. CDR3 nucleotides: TGTGCCAGTAGTCAGGCTGTAGTATTCTACAATGAGCAGTTCTTC.

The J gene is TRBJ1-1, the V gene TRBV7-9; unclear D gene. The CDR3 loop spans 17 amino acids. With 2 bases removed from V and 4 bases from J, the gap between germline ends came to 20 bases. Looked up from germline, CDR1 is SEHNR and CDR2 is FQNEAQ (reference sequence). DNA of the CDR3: TGTGCCAGCAGCTTATTGGTGGACGCCCGCAAAGGCACTGAAGCTTTCTTT. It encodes CASSLLVDARKGTEAFF.

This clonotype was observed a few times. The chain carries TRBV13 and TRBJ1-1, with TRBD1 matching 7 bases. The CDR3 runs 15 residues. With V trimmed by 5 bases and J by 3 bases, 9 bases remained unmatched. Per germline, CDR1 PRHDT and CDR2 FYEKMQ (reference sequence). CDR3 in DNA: TGTGCCAGCAGCCCGAGGGAGGGGGCTTACACTGAAGCTTTCTTT. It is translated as CASSPREGAYTEAFF.

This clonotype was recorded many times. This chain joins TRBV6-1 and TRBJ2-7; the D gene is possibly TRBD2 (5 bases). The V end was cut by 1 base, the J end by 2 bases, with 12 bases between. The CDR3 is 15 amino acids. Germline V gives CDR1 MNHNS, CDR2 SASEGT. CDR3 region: CASSEDSGNPYEQYF. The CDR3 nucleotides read TGTGCCAGCAGTGAAGACTCGGGGAACCCCTACGAGCAGTACTTC.

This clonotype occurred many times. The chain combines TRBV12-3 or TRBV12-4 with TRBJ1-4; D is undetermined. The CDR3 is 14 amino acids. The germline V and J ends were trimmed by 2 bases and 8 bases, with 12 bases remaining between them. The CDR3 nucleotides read TGTGCCAGCAGTTTATCCTTTAACGGGGAAAAACTGTTTTTT. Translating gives CASSLSFNGEKLFF.

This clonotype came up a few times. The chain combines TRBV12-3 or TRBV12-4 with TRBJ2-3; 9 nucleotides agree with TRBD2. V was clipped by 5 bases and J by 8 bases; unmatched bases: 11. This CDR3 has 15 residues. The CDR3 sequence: CASSPRLAGITTQYF. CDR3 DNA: TGTGCCAGCAGTCCGCGGCTAGCGGGAATCACTACGCAGTATTTT.

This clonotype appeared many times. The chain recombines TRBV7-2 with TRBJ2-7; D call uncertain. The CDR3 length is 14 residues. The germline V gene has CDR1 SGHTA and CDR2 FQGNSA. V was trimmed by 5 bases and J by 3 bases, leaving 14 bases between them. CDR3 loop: CASSPTVGDYEQYF. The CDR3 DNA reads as TGTGCCAGCAGCCCCACGGTCGGAGACTACGAGCAGTACTTC. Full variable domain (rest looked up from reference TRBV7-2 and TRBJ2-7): GAGVSQSPSNKVTEKGKDVELRCDPISGHTALYWYRQSLGQGLEFLIYFQGNSAPDKSGLPSDRFSAERTGGSVSTLTIQRTQQEDSAVYLCASSPTVGDYEQYFGPGTRLTVT.

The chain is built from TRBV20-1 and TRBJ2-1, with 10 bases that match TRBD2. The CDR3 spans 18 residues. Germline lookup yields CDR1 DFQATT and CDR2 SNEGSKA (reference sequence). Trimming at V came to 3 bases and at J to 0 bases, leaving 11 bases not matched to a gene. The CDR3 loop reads CSASSGTSVLSSYNEQFF. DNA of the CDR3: TGCAGTGCTAGTAGTGGGACTAGCGTATTGAGCTCCTACAATGAGCAGTTCTTC.

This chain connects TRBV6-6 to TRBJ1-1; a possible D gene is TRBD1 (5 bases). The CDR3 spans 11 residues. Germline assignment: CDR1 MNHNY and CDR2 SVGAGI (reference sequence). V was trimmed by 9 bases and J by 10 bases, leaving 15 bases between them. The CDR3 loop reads CASQGPTGAFF. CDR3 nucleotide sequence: TGTGCCAGTCAGGGCCCCACAGGAGCTTTCTTT.

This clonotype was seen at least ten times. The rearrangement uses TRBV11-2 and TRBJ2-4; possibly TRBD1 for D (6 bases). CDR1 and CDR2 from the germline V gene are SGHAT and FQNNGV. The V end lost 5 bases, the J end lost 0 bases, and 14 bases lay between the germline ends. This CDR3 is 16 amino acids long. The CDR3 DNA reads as TGTGCCAGCAGCCACCAGGGGACGATAGCCAAAAACATTCAGTACTTC. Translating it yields CASSHQGTIAKNIQYF.

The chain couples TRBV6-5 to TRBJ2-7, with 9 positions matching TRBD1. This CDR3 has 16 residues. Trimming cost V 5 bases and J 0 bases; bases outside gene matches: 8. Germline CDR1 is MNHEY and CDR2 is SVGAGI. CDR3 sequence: CASSKSGTGSSYEQYF. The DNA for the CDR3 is TGTGCCAGCAGTAAATCCGGGACAGGGAGCTCCTACGAGCAGTACTTC.

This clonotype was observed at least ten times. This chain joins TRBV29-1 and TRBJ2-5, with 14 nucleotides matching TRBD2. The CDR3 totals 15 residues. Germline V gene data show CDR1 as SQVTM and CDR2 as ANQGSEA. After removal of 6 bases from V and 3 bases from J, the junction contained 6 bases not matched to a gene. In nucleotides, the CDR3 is TGCAGCGTAGCACCGGGACTAGCGGGAGAAGAGACCCAGTACTTC. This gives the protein CSVAPGLAGEETQYF.

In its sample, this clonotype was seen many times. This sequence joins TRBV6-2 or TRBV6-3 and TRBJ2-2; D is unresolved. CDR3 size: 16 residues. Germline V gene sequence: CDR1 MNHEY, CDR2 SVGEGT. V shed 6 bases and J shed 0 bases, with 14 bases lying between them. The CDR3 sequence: CASSPLNHPNTGELFF. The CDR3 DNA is TGTGCCAGCAGCCCCCTAAACCATCCGAACACCGGGGAGCTGTTTTTT.